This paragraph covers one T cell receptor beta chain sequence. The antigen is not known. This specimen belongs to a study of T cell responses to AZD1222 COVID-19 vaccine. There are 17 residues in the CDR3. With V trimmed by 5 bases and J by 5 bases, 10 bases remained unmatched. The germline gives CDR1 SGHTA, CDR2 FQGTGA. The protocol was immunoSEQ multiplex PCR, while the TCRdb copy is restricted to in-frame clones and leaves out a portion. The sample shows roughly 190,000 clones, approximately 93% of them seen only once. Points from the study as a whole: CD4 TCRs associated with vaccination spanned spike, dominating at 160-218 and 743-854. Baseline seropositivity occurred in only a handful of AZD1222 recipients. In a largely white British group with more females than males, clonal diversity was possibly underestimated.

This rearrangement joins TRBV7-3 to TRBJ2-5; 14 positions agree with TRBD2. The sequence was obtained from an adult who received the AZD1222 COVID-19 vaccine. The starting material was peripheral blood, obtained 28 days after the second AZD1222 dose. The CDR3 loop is CASSLGTSGSRGETQYF. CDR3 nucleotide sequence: TGTGCCAGCAGCCTCGGGACTAGCGGGAGTCGGGGGGAGACCCAGTACTTC.